The 29 T cell receptor beta chains below were found in one sample sequenced in a study of a mutant IDH1 vaccine in newly diagnosed glioma. Time point: week 23, last vaccination. The vaccine gave 300 ug of a 20-mer mutant IDH1 peptide subcutaneously per dose. TCRdb's copy holds only in-frame clones and misses some; the assay was immunoSEQ multiplex PCR. The table has tens of thousands of clones, approximately 81% seen once. The antigens these receptors bind are not known. The material was PBMCs, obtained from a glioma patient whose treatment included an IDH1 peptide vaccine. Receptors were obtained from a man between 25 and 39 years old with glioma.

This clone was seen a few times. The chain employs TRBV6-5 and TRBJ1-2; D is perhaps TRBD1 (5 bases). This CDR3 contains 13 residues. Per germline, CDR1 MNHEY and CDR2 SVGAGI. Deletions cut 6 bases from V and 1 base from J, with 9 bases between. CDR3 in amino acids: CASSPGINYGYTF. CDR3 sequence (DNA): TGTGCCAGCAGCCCAGGGATTAACTATGGCTACACCTTC.

The rearrangement uses TRBV9 and TRBJ2-7; D gene uncertain. CDR3 length: 15 amino acids. V lost 3 bases and J 0 bases, leaving 13 bases between the germline ends. The germline CDR1 and CDR2 sequences are SGDLS and YYNGEE. The DNA of the CDR3 is TGTGCCAGCAGCGCCTCCTCGGCCCACTCCTACGAGCAGTACTTC. Protein: CASSASSAHSYEQYF.

The chain uses TRBV2 and TRBJ2-7; D unresolved. V was clipped by 1 base and J by 2 bases, with 12 bases between them. Germline V gives CDR1 SNHLY, CDR2 FYNNEI. This CDR3 spans 15 amino acids. CDR3 protein: CASSEGHARPYEQYF. The CDR3 DNA reads as TGTGCCAGCAGTGAAGGTCACGCTAGGCCCTACGAGCAGTACTTC.

This clone was detected once. The rearrangement uses TRBV7-9 and TRBJ1-2; D might be TRBD1 (6 bases). The CDR3 has 14 residues. CDR1 SEHNR and CDR2 FQNEAQ come from the germline V gene (reference sequence). The V gene lost 5 bases and the J gene lost 4 bases, with 14 bases spanning the gap. The CDR3 coding sequence is TGTGCCAGCAGCAAGAACAGGGATGGCTATGGCTACACCTTC. It is translated as CASSKNRDGYGYTF.

This clone has more than one count but fewer than ten. The genes are TRBV2 and TRBJ1-5; D is unclear. V was cut by 8 bases and J by 6 bases, with 20 bases left in between. Germline V gene sequence: CDR1 SNHLY, CDR2 FYNNEI. The CDR3 length is 15 residues. DNA for the CDR3: TGTGCCAGCTCAGCACTGACGGGTGCACCTCAGCCCCAGCATTTT. Its translation: CASSALTGAPQPQHF.

The CDR3 loop reads CSVAGAVYGYTF. In DNA, the CDR3 is TGCAGCGTTGCGGGGGCAGTCTATGGCTACACCTTC. The chain combines TRBV29-1 with TRBJ1-2, with D possibly being TRBD1 (6 bases). In germline, CDR1 is SQVTM, CDR2 ANQGSEA. The CDR3 sequence is 12 residues long. V gave up 4 bases and J gave up 4 bases, with 10 bases separating them. The variable domain in full, completed from reference TRBV29-1 and TRBJ1-2, reads SAVISQKPSRDICQRGTSLTIQCQVDSQVTMMFWYRQQPGQSLTLIATANQGSEATYESGFVIDKFPISRPNLTFSTLTVSNMSPEDSSIYLCSVAGAVYGYTFGSGTRLTVV.

The count of this clone is one. The V and J genes are TRBV5-1 and TRBJ1-6, with a possible D match to TRBD1 (5 bases). The CDR3 has 16 amino acids. Trimming took 2 bases from V and 0 from J, leaving 9 bases between them. The germline CDR1 and CDR2 sequences are SGHRS and YFSETQ. The CDR3 loop is CASSLDSYSYNSPLHF. In DNA, the CDR3 is TGCGCCAGCAGCTTAGACAGCTACTCCTATAATTCACCCCTCCACTTT.

The CDR3 sequence is CASSLLTAGDSLHF. The CDR3 DNA reads TGCGCCAGCAGCCTTCTCACCGCGGGGGACAGCCTCCACTTT. V is TRBV4-1 and J is TRBJ1-6; 7 nucleotides agree with TRBD1. CDR1 is MGHRA, CDR2 YSYEKL, per germline. This CDR3 has 14 amino acids. Trimming took 4 bases from V and 15 from J; bases not matched to a gene: 12.

This clone has more than one count but fewer than ten. The chain employs TRBV4-1 and TRBJ1-1; no firm D call. This CDR3 region has 12 residues. Trimming pared 1 base from V and 9 bases from J, leaving 9 bases between. Germline V gene lookup returns CDR1 MGHRA and CDR2 YSYEKL. Here the CDR3 DNA reads TGCGCCAGCAGCCAAGGTGCTAGTAAAGCTTTCTTT. Translating gives CASSQGASKAFF.

The chain has TRBV20-1 and TRBJ2-7; unclear D gene. Germline V CDR1 and CDR2: DFQATT, SNEGSKA (reference sequence). The length of the CDR3 is 11 residues. V was cut by 6 bases and J by 2 bases, with 8 bases left in between. The CDR3: CSAPRAYEQYF. In nucleotides, the CDR3 is TGCAGTGCCCCACGGGCCTACGAGCAGTACTTC.

The chain recombines TRBV5-1 with TRBJ1-4; unclear D gene. Germline V lookup: CDR1 SGHRS, CDR2 YFSETQ. The CDR3 consists of 17 residues. V lost 0 bases and J 0 bases, leaving 12 bases between the germline ends. CDR3 DNA: TGCGCCAGCAGCTTGGGACTTTTGGCCTCAACTAATGAAAAACTGTTTTTT. This translates into CASSLGLLASTNEKLFF. The whole variable domain, filled in from reference TRBV5-1 and TRBJ1-4, reads KAGVTQTPRYLIKTRGQQVTLSCSPISGHRSVSWYQQTPGQGLQFLFEYFSETQRNKGNFPGRFSGRQFSNSRSEMNVSTLELGDSALYLCASSLGLLASTNEKLFFGSGTQLSVL.

The rearrangement links TRBV18 to TRBJ1-5; D gene unclear. The CDR3 loop spans 13 amino acids. Trimming pared 4 bases from V and 3 bases from J, leaving 7 bases between. Per germline, CDR1 KGHSH and CDR2 LQKENI. This CDR3 reads CASSQGNNQPQHF. The CDR3 DNA reads as TGTGCCAGCTCACAGGGAAACAATCAGCCCCAGCATTTT.

This chain uses TRBV6-4 with TRBJ1-1; 9 bases align to TRBD1. This CDR3 comprises 14 residues. Germline values: CDR1 MRHNA, CDR2 SNTAGT. V was pared by 6 bases and J by 2 bases, with 4 bases of the junction left unmatched. The CDR3 reads CASRPTGGNTEAFF. In DNA form, the CDR3 reads TGTGCCAGCAGGCCGACAGGGGGAAACACTGAAGCTTTCTTT.

This chain links TRBV5-1 with TRBJ2-7; 12 nucleotides agree with TRBD2. Germline V gives CDR1 SGHRS, CDR2 YFSETQ. This CDR3 has 18 residues. Unmatched junction bases numbered 8, after V lost 1 base and J lost 0 bases. The CDR3 nucleotides read TGCGCCAGCAGCTTGCCGACTAGCGGGGGACTTAGCTCCTACGAGCAGTACTTC. It translates to CASSLPTSGGLSSYEQYF.

This chain uses TRBV11-2 with TRBJ2-7; 10 nucleotides agree with TRBD2. The V gene end was trimmed by 4 bases and the J gene end by 3 bases; junction bases not matched to a gene: 12. Per the germline V gene, CDR1 is SGHAT and CDR2 is FQNNGV. This CDR3 spans 17 amino acids. As DNA, the CDR3 is TGTGCCAGCAGCTCTTCGACAGCGGGGGGGCGCCTCTACGAGCAGTACTTC. Its protein product is CASSSSTAGGRLYEQYF.

The chain is built from TRBV10-3 and TRBJ1-5; D unresolved. Trimming removed 4 bases from V and 5 bases from J, with 6 bases in between. Per the germline V gene, CDR1 is ENHRY and CDR2 is SYGVKD. The CDR3 is 12 amino acids. CDR3 in amino acids: CAISAQDQPQHF. DNA for the CDR3: TGTGCCATCAGTGCGCAGGATCAGCCCCAGCATTTT.

This chain uses TRBV19 with TRBJ1-6, with TRBD1 as a possible D gene (5 bases). Trimming shortened V by 5 bases and J by 9 bases, and 14 bases separated the two germline ends. Germline CDR1 reads LNHDA; CDR2 reads SQIVND (reference sequence). The CDR3 has 14 residues. The CDR3 DNA reads as TGTGCCAGTAGTGTGGAAGGGGAGCTTTCACCCCTCCACTTT. It translates to CASSVEGELSPLHF.

The chain recombines TRBV10-3 with TRBJ1-6; 9 nucleotides line up with TRBD1. Germline V gene data show CDR1 as ENHRY and CDR2 as SYGVKD. This CDR3 contains 14 residues. The V and J ends lost 6 bases and 8 bases, in that order; junction bases with no gene match: 5. The CDR3 spells CAIRQGALDSPLHF. In nucleotides, the CDR3 is TGTGCCATCAGACAGGGGGCGTTGGATTCACCCCTCCACTTT.

The chain joins TRBV7-8 to TRBJ2-1; no reliable D call. CDR1 is SGHVS, CDR2 FQNEAQ, per germline. CDR3 size: 14 residues. The V end was cut by 10 bases, the J end by 3 bases, with 16 bases between. CDR3 nucleotide sequence: TGTGCCACCCCCGAAGACCTAAACTACAATGAGCAGTTCTTC. Amino acids: CATPEDLNYNEQFF.

This chain links TRBV12-5 with TRBJ2-2, with D hard to call. Trimming removed 5 bases at V and 3 bases at J, with 4 bases between. Looked up from germline, CDR1 is LGHNT and CDR2 is FRNRAP. This CDR3 has 12 amino acids. CDR3 sequence reads: CASGADTGELFF. The CDR3 DNA is TGTGCTAGTGGTGCGGACACCGGGGAGCTGTTTTTT. The full variable domain, with the rest looked up from reference TRBV12-5 and TRBJ2-2, is DARVTQTPRHKVTEMGQEVTMRCQPILGHNTVFWYRQTMMQGLELLAYFRNRAPLDDSGMPKDRFSAEMPDATLATLKIQPSEPRDSAVYFCASGADTGELFFGEGSRLTVL.

V is TRBV7-9 and J is TRBJ2-1; D tentatively fits TRBD1 or TRBD2 (5 bases each). Germline CDR1 SEHNR, CDR2 FQNEAQ (reference sequence). The V and J ends lost 5 bases and 5 bases respectively, with 16 bases between them. This CDR3 region has 15 residues. In DNA, the CDR3 is TGTGCCAGCAGCCCCGCTGGGACGTCAAACAATGAGCAGTTCTTC. This translates into CASSPAGTSNNEQFF.

The chain has TRBV28 and TRBJ1-2, with 9 bases lining up with TRBD1. Germline V gives CDR1 MDHEN, CDR2 SYDVKM. CDR3 size: 16 residues. With V trimmed by 5 bases and J by 8 bases, 15 bases remained unmatched. In nucleotides, the CDR3 is TGTGCCAGCAGTGATGCCGGGACAGGGTTTTCGAGAGGCTACACCTTC. As protein: CASSDAGTGFSRGYTF.

The CDR3: CASSANGRVSTEAFF. The CDR3, as DNA: TGTGCCAGCAGCGCTAACGGGCGGGTGAGCACTGAAGCTTTCTTT. This sequence joins TRBV9 and TRBJ1-1; D not certain. V lost 3 bases to trimming and J lost 4 bases, with 16 bases between them. Per germline, CDR1 SGDLS and CDR2 YYNGEE. This CDR3 region has 15 residues. Looking up the rest from reference TRBV9 and TRBJ1-1 gives the full variable domain: DSGVTQTPKHLITATGQRVTLRCSPRSGDLSVYWYQQSLDQGLQFLIQYYNGEERAKGNILERFSAQQFPDLHSELNLSSLELGDSALYFCASSANGRVSTEAFFGQGTRLTVV.

The J gene is TRBJ1-3, the V gene TRBV30; unclear D gene. Germline CDR1 reads GTSNPN; CDR2 reads SVGIG (reference sequence). V gave up 0 bases and J gave up 4 bases, with 7 bases separating them. The CDR3 consists of 13 residues. The CDR3 sequence is CAWSVGGGNTIYF. CDR3 nucleotides: TGTGCCTGGAGTGTTGGTGGGGGAAACACCATATATTTT. The complete variable domain, with remaining parts taken from reference TRBV30 and TRBJ1-3, reads SQTIHQWPATLVQPVGSPLSLECTVEGTSNPNLYWYRQAAGRGLQLLFYSVGIGQISSEVPQNLSASRPQDRQFILSSKKLLLSDSGFYLCAWSVGGGNTIYFGEGSWLTVV.

J is TRBJ1-5 and V is TRBV7-2; weak D call: TRBD1 (6 bases). CDR1 SGHTA and CDR2 FQGNSA come from the germline V gene. This CDR3 is built from 16 residues. The germline V and J ends were trimmed by 1 base and 4 bases, with 14 bases remaining between them. As DNA, the CDR3 is TGTGCCAGCAGCTTAGGGGAGGGGACATATAATCAGCCCCAGCATTTT. It specifies CASSLGEGTYNQPQHF.

This chain connects TRBV7-9 to TRBJ1-4, with D possibly being TRBD1 (5 bases). In germline, CDR1 is SEHNR, CDR2 FQNEAQ (reference sequence). V lost 1 base to trimming and J lost 8 bases, with 20 bases between them. The CDR3 contains 17 residues. The CDR3 loop is CASSLEVRAGSVEKLFF. The CDR3 nucleotides read TGTGCCAGCAGCTTAGAGGTCCGGGCAGGGTCGGTAGAAAAACTGTTTTTT.

This chain links TRBV11-2 with TRBJ1-1; TRBD1 matches at 9 bases. Trimming at V came to 5 bases and at J to 1 base, leaving 11 bases not matched to a gene. The CDR3 covers 17 residues. Germline CDR1 reads SGHAT; CDR2 reads FQNNGV. The CDR3 loop is CASSTNGQGKTNTEAFF. The CDR3 coding sequence is TGTGCCAGCAGCACTAACGGACAGGGGAAAACGAACACTGAAGCTTTCTTT.

The chain carries TRBV19 and TRBJ1-5; no definite D call. CDR3 length equals 13 residues. V lost 8 bases, J lost 4 bases, and 12 bases lay in between. Germline V lookup: CDR1 LNHDA, CDR2 SQIVND (reference sequence). The CDR3 spells CASALGSNQPQHF. The CDR3 bases are TGTGCCAGTGCCTTAGGAAGTAATCAGCCCCAGCATTTT.

There are a few counts of this clone. V usage is TRBV5-1 and J usage is TRBJ2-7, with D perhaps TRBD1 (5 bases). This CDR3 comprises 15 residues. Trimming stripped 0 bases from V and 6 bases from J, with 16 bases between. Per germline, CDR1 SGHRS and CDR2 YFSETQ. For the CDR3, the DNA is TGCGCCAGCAGCTTGGCCGAAGTGGGGCCCGTCGAGCAGTACTTC. This codes for CASSLAEVGPVEQYF.